This TCR beta chain was captured by sequencing in a study of cytomegalovirus exposure and HLA in healthy donors (TCRdb year 2017). General notes on the study: An earlier analysis of 550 to 700 of the donors reported about 250 Gb of sequence data and 100 million to 130 million unique TCR beta sequences from about 200 million T cells. HLA typing included class I and class II loci at four-digit resolution. In a later genetic analysis, genome-wide SNP genotypes for about 65% of the roughly 700 donors were used, and that subset was treated as a discovery cohort. The T cell repertoires of several hundred subjects were profiled by immunosequencing and related to cytomegalovirus serostatus. Across 300 to 400 genotyped donors of the cohort, an average of about 240,000 unique TCR beta nucleotide sequences per donor were sequenced, and roughly 18% of those sequences were non-productive. Alongside the repertoire data, information on donor age, sex, ethnicity and CMV serostatus was compiled. Five DR-DQ haplotypes were treated as single units for association and clustering because of strong linkage in the cohort. The number of typed donors differed by locus: roughly 629-640 for A, B, C, DRB1 and DQB1; 522 for DQA1; 606 for DPA1; and 450 to 480 for DPB1. All discovery cohort repertoires had been generated on a single sequencing platform. An early release that covered fewer than 750 HLA-typed donors contained about 290 gigabases of sequencing data and around 85 million unique TCR sequences. The study combined high-throughput TCR immunosequencing, statistical association of individual TCRs with disease status, and machine learning to predict cytomegalovirus infection status. In a later analysis, previously published TCR beta repertoires from some 640 donors were re-analyzed and high-resolution HLA genotyping was added so that TCR occurrence patterns could be studied. An earlier analysis of 587 of the donors used high-throughput TCR beta sequencing to judge whether each TCR beta V gene segment behaved as functional or pseudogenic. In addition to the first cohort of around 670 subjects, a separate validation cohort of under 150 different subjects was used. Among the approximately 430 genotyped donors, approximately 82% belonged to the genetic ancestry cluster associated with self-reported Caucasian donors. The later analysis used no new phenotypic data to find candidate immune exposures, relying instead on TCR beta sequences and their occurrence across donors. The study aimed to test whether cataloging public T cell receptors could reveal signatures of past pathogen exposure.

Summary of the overall study and its limitations: In a later analysis, several top co-occurrence clusters were reported to appear linked to parvovirus B19, influenza, CMV and Epstein-Barr virus. A cluster of highly shared sequence variants was judged likely to be a technical artifact of the sequencing pipeline. Strong co-occurrence of HLA alleles, especially DR and DQ, made assigning TCR associations to individual alleles difficult. A later analysis associated 16,951 TCR beta sequences with specific HLA alleles at a false discovery rate of 0.05. According to a later analysis, most CMV-associated TCR beta chains appeared to be HLA-restricted, and the HLA associations seemed to be driven largely by CMV exposure. Linkage disequilibrium might explain the correlated functional status among segregating V segments, but an unknown experimental factor could not be ruled out. In vitro tests confirmed that three of the cytomegalovirus-associated TCR beta chains recognize cytomegalovirus antigens. A further reported finding was that TCR beta sequences accurately predicted the HLA-A and HLA-B alleles for most subjects in the first cohort. A later genetic analysis reported fewer N-insertions in productive TCRs among donors in an Asian-associated ancestry cluster than the roughly 700-donor mean. This cohort had only TCR beta chains sequenced, and the lack of alpha or paired-chain data limited which features could be detected. The classifier was reported to diagnose cytomegalovirus status with high specificity and sensitivity in both the original cohort and the validation cohort. An earlier analysis of some 560 of the donors showed that most TCR beta V segments appeared in productive rearrangements either about 87% or about 30% of the time, which broadly matched IMGT annotations. In a later genetic analysis, a missense DCLRE1C variant was associated with V-gene and J-gene trimming of TCR beta chains, and the association was replicated in an independent cohort. In a later analysis, HLA-associated TCR beta chains showed more clonal expansion and lower generation probabilities than non-associated chains that were equally common. According to a later analysis, TCR association rates differed among HLA loci, with DRB1 alleles showing the most associated TCRs and HLA-C alleles showing the fewest. Presence/absence analyses assumed roughly uniform sequencing depth across donors, an assumption that may not hold. CMV serostatus was the only immune exposure information available for the cohort. Because counts were too low, 15 or so rarely observed V segments, including chromosome 9 orphons, were excluded from the earlier analysis of several hundred of the donors. The authors suggested that the approach could potentially be generalized to other disease states and immunological phenotypes. Because some donors lacked HLA typing at each locus, the association tests relied only on the typed subset. A total of around 150 TCR beta chains were listed by the study as associated with cytomegalovirus. Some IMGT-functional V segments, including TRBV6-2 and TRBV6-3, could not be told apart with the 87-base-pair reads, so those segments were excluded. While some public TCRs were present in many individuals, most TCR sequences turned up only very rarely across donors.

This clone was recorded only once. The antigen it recognizes is unknown. No much larger clone is present one base from it, and per-base qualities are unavailable. V is shortened by 4 bases, J by 0 bases, and the region joining them spans 13 bases. The CDR3 runs 16 residues from the cysteine to the phenylalanine. Kept here is only the CDR3 DNA, which spans 48 bases and is read in frame from base 1. CDR1 SGHDN and CDR2 FVKESK were looked up in the germline V gene. The cohort comprised 550 to 700 healthy bone marrow donors. At the time of sampling, all cohort members were nominally healthy, though unrecorded immune exposures were likely present. The donor tested CMV seronegative, placing the donor among the 350 or so seronegative members of the cohort. A peripheral blood sample was collected from each donor, and TCR beta sequencing was performed on peripheral blood mononuclear cells. The Qiagen DNeasy Blood Extraction Kit was used to extract genomic DNA from the blood cell samples.

The receptor library was made with the immunoSEQ multiplex PCR assay. The multiplex PCR relied on a mix of 60 forward primers for TCR Vbeta segments and 13 reverse primers for TCR Jbeta segments. The CDR3 region of rearranged TCR beta genes was amplified from genomic DNA with a multiplex PCR assay. Amplified TCR beta libraries were sequenced as 87-base-pair reads on the Illumina HiSeq System. The authors processed their data as follows. A later analysis tallied around 87 million unique TCR beta chains across the 610 or so repertoires, and approximately 9.9 million of those chains were shared by two or more donors. A nearest-neighbor algorithm error-corrected the raw reads and collapsed the reads into unique sequences, merging closely related sequences to remove PCR and sequencing errors. V, D and J gene segments were assigned by aligning CDR3 sequences to IMGT reference sequences. Each retained sequence needed at least a six-nucleotide match to both a V gene segment and a J gene segment. A rearrangement counted as productive if the CDR3 had no stop codons and remained in frame with V and J, and every other rearrangement counted as non-productive. CDR3 was defined by IMGT convention, running from the second conserved V-encoded cysteine to the conserved J-encoded phenylalanine. In an earlier analysis of just under 600 of the donors, sequences lacking an unambiguous match to a single V gene segment were excluded. In an earlier analysis of a few hundred of the donors, V segments were called functional above 56.7% productive rearrangements and were called segregating when the between-donor standard deviation exceeded 5%. A statistical classification framework was built to diagnose cytomegalovirus status from the catalog of TCR beta chain sequences. V and J gene assignment, in a later analysis, came from comparing TCR nucleotide sequences with IMGT/GENE-DB human TR gene sequences. In a later analysis, CDR3 sequences and most-parsimonious VDJ recombination scenarios were assigned using the TCRdist pipeline. In a later analysis, every TCR beta chain was defined by the combination of its CDR3 amino acid sequence and its V-gene family, and reads without a unique V-gene family were dropped. As a way to deal with suspected cross-contamination and a sequencing artifact, a later analysis dropped 500 to 700 nucleotide sequences that were highly shared and had low generation probability. In a later analysis, a clonal expansion index for each public chain was calculated from normalized within-repertoire ranks of inferred template counts. Generation probabilities in a later analysis came from a VDJ recombination model fitted to out-of-frame rearrangements, and those results were checked against IGoR. In a later analysis, hypergeometric tests were used to score TCR-TCR, TCR-HLA and TCR-CMV co-occurrence, with a repertoire-size bias correction applied to TCR pairs. In a later analysis, false discovery rates were estimated by permuting HLA or CMV assignments 20 times. In a later analysis, co-occurring TCRs were grouped with DBSCAN, and TCRdist sequence similarity was added when clustering was performed within HLA-allele-positive subsets. For co-occurrence clustering, repertoires with fewer than 30,000 or more than 120,000 public chains were excluded, along with roughly 5 repertoires with anomalous nucleotide sharing. The table comes from immuneACCESS by way of TCRdb, which keeps in-frame sequences with V and J called. Part of the clones is missing from these tables; in studies checked, under half for an unresolved V gene and the rest for unknown reasons. Clonal size and the V and J genes are those of that table, whereas D and trimming came from the DNA. The sample data list roughly 66,000 clones, and about 60% of these were observed just once. Around 2.7% of the sample comes from the top ten.

The material sequenced was PBMCs. This TCR derives from a woman aged 45 to 65 in good health and CMV-seronegative. This chain is built from TRBV14 and TRBJ1-3; too little of a D gene remains to name it. The nucleotide sequence is given as TGTGCCAGCAGCCTACGCGCAGCGAGCTCTGGAAACACCATATATTTT. This sequence encodes CASSLRAASSGNTIYF.